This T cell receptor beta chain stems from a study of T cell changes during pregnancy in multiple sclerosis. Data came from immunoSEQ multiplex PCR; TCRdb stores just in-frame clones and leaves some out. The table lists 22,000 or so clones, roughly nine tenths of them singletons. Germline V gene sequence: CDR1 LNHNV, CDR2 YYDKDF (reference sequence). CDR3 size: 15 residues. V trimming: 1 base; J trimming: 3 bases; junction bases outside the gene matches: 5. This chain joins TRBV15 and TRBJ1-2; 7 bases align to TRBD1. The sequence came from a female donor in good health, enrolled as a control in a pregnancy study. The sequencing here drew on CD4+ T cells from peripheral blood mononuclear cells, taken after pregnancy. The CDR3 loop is CATSRGTGTHYGYTF. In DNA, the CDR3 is TGTGCCACCAGCAGAGGGACAGGAACGCACTATGGCTACACCTTC.